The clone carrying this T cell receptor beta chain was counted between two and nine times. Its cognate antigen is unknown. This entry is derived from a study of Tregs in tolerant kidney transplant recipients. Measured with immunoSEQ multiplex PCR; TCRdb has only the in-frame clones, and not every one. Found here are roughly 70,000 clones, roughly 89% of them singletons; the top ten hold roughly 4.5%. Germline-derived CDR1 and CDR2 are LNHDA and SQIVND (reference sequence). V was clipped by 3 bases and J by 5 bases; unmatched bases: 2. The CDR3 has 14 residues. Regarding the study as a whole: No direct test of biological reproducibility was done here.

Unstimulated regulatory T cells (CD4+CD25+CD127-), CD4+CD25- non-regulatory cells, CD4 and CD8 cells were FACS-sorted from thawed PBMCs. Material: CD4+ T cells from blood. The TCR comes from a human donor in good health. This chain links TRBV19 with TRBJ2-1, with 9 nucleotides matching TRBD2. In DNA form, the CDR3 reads TGTGCCAGTAGTATCCAGCGGGGGGACAATGAGCAGTTCTTC. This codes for CASSIQRGDNEQFF.